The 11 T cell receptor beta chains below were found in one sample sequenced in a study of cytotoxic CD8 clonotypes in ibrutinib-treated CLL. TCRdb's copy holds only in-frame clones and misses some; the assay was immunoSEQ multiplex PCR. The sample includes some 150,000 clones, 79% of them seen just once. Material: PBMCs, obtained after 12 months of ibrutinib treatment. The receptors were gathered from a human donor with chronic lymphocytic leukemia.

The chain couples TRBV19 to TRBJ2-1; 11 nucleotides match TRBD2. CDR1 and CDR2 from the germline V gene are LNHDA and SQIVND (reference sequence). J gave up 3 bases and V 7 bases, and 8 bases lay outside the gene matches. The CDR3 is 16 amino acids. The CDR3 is CASTVRGTSGYNEQFF. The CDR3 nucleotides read TGTGCCAGTACCGTCCGTGGGACTAGCGGCTACAATGAGCAGTTCTTC.

The CDR3 region has the DNA TGCGCCAGCAGCTTAAGGGAAACCTACAATGAGCAGTTCTTC. It is translated as CASSLRETYNEQFF. The rearrangement links TRBV5-1 to TRBJ2-1; D remains unclear. With 2 bases removed from V and 2 bases from J, the gap between germline ends came to 8 bases. The CDR3 totals 14 residues. Germline V gives CDR1 SGHRS, CDR2 YFSETQ.

The CDR3 region has the DNA TGCGCCAGCAGACCAGACAGCTCCTACGAGCAGTACTTC. Amino acids: CASRPDSSYEQYF. The chain couples TRBV5-1 to TRBJ2-7; D may be TRBD1 (5 bases). The germline CDR1 and CDR2 sequences are SGHRS and YFSETQ. CDR3 size: 13 residues. The V gene lost 5 bases and the J gene lost 0 bases, with 9 bases spanning the gap.

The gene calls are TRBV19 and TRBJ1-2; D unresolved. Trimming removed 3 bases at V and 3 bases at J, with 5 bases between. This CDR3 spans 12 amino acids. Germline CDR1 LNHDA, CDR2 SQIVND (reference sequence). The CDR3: CASSIRDYGYTF. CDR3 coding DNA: TGTGCCAGTAGTATCCGGGACTATGGCTACACCTTC.

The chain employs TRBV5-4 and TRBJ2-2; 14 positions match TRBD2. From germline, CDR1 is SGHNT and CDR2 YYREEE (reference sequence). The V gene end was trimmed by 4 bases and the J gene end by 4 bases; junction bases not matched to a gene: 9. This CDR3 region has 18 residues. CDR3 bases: TGTGCCAGCAGCAACCAGGGACTAGCGGGAGATATCACCGGGGAGCTGTTTTTT. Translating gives CASSNQGLAGDITGELFF.

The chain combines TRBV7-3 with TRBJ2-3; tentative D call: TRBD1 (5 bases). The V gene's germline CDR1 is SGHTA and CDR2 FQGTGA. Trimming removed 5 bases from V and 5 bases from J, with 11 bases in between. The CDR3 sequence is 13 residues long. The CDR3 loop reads CASSPPGQDTQYF. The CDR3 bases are TGTGCCAGCAGCCCACCAGGACAAGATACGCAGTATTTT.

CDR3 region: CASSIDGQGFYGYTF. The CDR3 nucleotides read TGTGCCAGTAGTATAGATGGACAGGGCTTCTATGGCTACACCTTC. The V and J genes are TRBV19 and TRBJ1-2, with TRBD1 identical over 8 bases. Germline V gene sequence: CDR1 LNHDA, CDR2 SQIVND (reference sequence). The CDR3 runs to 15 residues. Trimming removed 0 bases from V and 4 bases from J; junction bases left unmatched: 4.

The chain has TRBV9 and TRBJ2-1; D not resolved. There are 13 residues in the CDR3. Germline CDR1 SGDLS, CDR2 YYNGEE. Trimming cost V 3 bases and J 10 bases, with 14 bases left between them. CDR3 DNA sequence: TGTGCCAGCAGCGCCGAAACACTCGGCGAGCAGTTCTTC. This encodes CASSAETLGEQFF.

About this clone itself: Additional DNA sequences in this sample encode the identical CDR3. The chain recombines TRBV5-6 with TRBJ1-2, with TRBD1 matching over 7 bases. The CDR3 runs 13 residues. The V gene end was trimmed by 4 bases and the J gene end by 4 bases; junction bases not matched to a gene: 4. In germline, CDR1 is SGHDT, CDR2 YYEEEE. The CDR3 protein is CASSLTGVYGYTF. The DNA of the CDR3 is TGTGCCAGCAGCCTTACAGGGGTCTATGGCTACACCTTC.

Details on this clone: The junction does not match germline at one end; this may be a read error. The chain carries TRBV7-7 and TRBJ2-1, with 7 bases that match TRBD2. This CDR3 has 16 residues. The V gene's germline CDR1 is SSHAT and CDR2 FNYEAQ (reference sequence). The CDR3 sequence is CASSLEGAGRYNEQFF. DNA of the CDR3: TGTGCTAGCAGCTTAGAAGGAGCGGGACGATACAATGAGCAGTTCTTC.

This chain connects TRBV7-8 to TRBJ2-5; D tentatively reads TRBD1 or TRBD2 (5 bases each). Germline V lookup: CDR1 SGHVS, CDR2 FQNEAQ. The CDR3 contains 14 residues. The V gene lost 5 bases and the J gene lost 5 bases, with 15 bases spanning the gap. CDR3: CASSPQGPWETQYF. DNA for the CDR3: TGTGCCAGCAGCCCCCAGGGACCATGGGAGACCCAGTACTTC.